This T cell receptor beta chain is drawn from a study of blood T cell repertoires in COVID-19. Study summary: Samples taken during acute and convalescent COVID-19 were collected in the United States, Italy and Spain. PBMCs, B-cell-depleted T cells, or T cells were the source of the cDNA or gDNA that made up the material.

In the original processing: Amplification of reference gene primers was used by the study to estimate nucleated cell counts. Some clones are missing from TCRdb's copy, which holds only in-frame ones; the method was immunoSEQ multiplex PCR. D and trimming come from the DNA, and the V and J calls and clone size come from that table. The sample contains around 200,000 clones, 84% of which appear only once. V shed 5 bases and J 2 bases; nucleotides not matched to a gene: 10. The CDR3 is 16 amino acids. In germline, CDR1 is SEHNR, CDR2 FQNEAQ (reference sequence). This clone was seen only once. The source is a human donor in a cohort sampled during active COVID-19. Sample: peripheral blood. V and J are TRBV7-9 and TRBJ2-3; 7 bases fit TRBD1. This chain's CDR3 is CASSPQGQVPTDTQYF. CDR3 DNA sequence: TGTGCCAGCAGCCCACAGGGGCAGGTCCCCACAGATACGCAGTATTTT.